Presented here are 21 T cell receptor beta chains from one specimen sequenced in a study of spatial heterogeneity in lung cancer. TCRdb redid the calling of the 5' RACE reads with MiXCR, one entry per CDR3 protein. This sample carries approximately 40,000 distinct CDR3 sequences, roughly 8% of them seen once, and the ten largest clones take roughly 28%. This sample's time point: sample taken at primary tumor resection. Whole RNA, isolated from tumor, nontumor lung or frozen PBMC, was sequenced without prior sorting. The sample here was PBMCs, taken at surgery. The receptors originated from a male donor with early-stage non-small cell lung cancer.

The genes are TRBV27 and TRBJ1-1; tentatively, D is TRBD1 (5 bases). This CDR3 is built from 16 residues. CDR1 and CDR2 (germline): MNHEY, SMNVEV (reference sequence). Trimming cost V 0 bases and J 1 base, with 12 bases left between them. The CDR3 coding sequence is TGTGCCAGCAGTTTATCCGAAGGGGTTACGAACACTGAAGCTTTCTTT. Translating gives CASSLSEGVTNTEAFF.

This clonotype was seen at least ten times. This sequence joins TRBV21-1 and TRBJ1-5; the DNA was not compared with TRBD1, the D call given in the table. TRBV21-1 is a documented pseudogene. This CDR3 region has 16 residues. The CDR3 DNA follows: TGTGCCGGAAGACAGGGGGCGAAGAATAACAATCAGCCCCAGCATTTT. This translates into CAGRQGAKNNNQPQHF.

V is TRBV6-1 and J is TRBJ2-2, with D possibly TRBD1 on 6 matching bases. Germline V gene data show CDR1 as MNHNS and CDR2 as SASEGT. The CDR3 spans 15 residues. The V gene lost 8 bases and the J gene lost 1 base, with 14 bases spanning the gap. The CDR3 loop is CASDTGQLNTGELFF. DNA for the CDR3: TGTGCCAGCGACACCGGACAGCTGAACACCGGGGAGCTGTTTTTT.

This clonotype has at least ten counts. V and J are TRBV30 and TRBJ1-1; D might be TRBD1 (5 bases). CDR1 is GTSNPN and CDR2 is SVGIG in the germline V gene (reference sequence). This CDR3 contains 14 residues. Trimming removed 0 bases at V and 2 bases at J, with 10 bases between. CDR3 sequence reads: CAWSVQQGNTEAFF. In nucleotides, the CDR3 is TGTGCCTGGAGTGTACAGCAGGGCAACACTGAAGCTTTCTTT.

In this sample, this clonotype turned up many times. The chain is built from TRBV19 and TRBJ1-4, with 7 bases matching TRBD1. V shed 5 bases and J 0 bases; nucleotides not matched to a gene: 3. This CDR3 contains 15 residues. Germline loops: CDR1 LNHDA, CDR2 SQIVND (reference sequence). CDR3 in DNA: TGTGCCAGTAGTCTAGGGACAGCAACTAATGAAAAACTGTTTTTT. Its translation: CASSLGTATNEKLFF.

At least ten counts were recorded for this clonotype. The chain has TRBV20-1 and TRBJ2-3, with unresolved D. The V gene lost 1 base and the J gene lost 0 bases, with 11 bases spanning the gap. Looked up from germline, CDR1 is DFQATT and CDR2 is SNEGSKA (reference sequence). The CDR3 is made up of 15 amino acids. CDR3: CSARGADASTDTQYF. In nucleotides, the CDR3 is TGCAGTGCTAGAGGGGCGGATGCTAGCACAGATACGCAGTATTTT.

This clonotype was counted many times. The chain carries TRBV7-2 and TRBJ1-6, with D perhaps matching TRBD1 (6 bases). CDR3 size: 15 residues. Per germline, CDR1 SGHTA and CDR2 FQGNSA. V dropped 5 bases and J dropped 7 bases, with 15 bases sitting between them. CDR3 in DNA: TGTGCCAGCAGCCTTCACAGGGAGCGAAATTCACCCCTCCACTTT. Its protein is CASSLHRERNSPLHF. Looking up the rest from reference TRBV7-2 and TRBJ1-6 gives the full variable domain: GAGVSQSPSNKVTEKGKDVELRCDPISGHTALYWYRQSLGQGLEFLIYFQGNSAPDKSGLPSDRFSAERTGGSVSTLTIQRTQQEDSAVYLCASSLHRERNSPLHFGNGTRLTVT.

This clonotype showed up many times. The V call is TRBV4-3, the J call TRBJ1-2; D possibly corresponds to TRBD1 (5 bases). V was shortened by 3 bases and J by 6 bases, with 17 bases between the two germline ends. Looked up from germline, CDR1 is LGHNA and CDR2 is YSLEER. This CDR3 comprises 15 residues. This CDR3 reads CASSQGRNALDGYTF. The CDR3 DNA sequence: TGCGCCAGCAGCCAGGGACGCAACGCCCTAGATGGCTACACCTTC.

This clonotype was seen repeatedly, ten times or more. The gene calls are TRBV30 and TRBJ1-4; 7 bases fit TRBD1. Germline V gives CDR1 GTSNPN, CDR2 SVGIG (reference sequence). CDR3 length: 12 residues. With V trimmed by 6 bases and J by 7 bases, 5 bases remained unmatched. DNA of the CDR3: TGTGCCTGTAACAGGGGAGGTGAAAAACTGTTTTTT. It encodes CACNRGGEKLFF.

This clonotype was counted many times. The chain couples TRBV4-3 to TRBJ2-1; the match to TRBD1 covers 7 bases. With 1 base clipped from V and 7 bases from J, the junction kept 10 bases outside the gene matches. The CDR3 spans 16 residues. Germline V lookup: CDR1 LGHNA, CDR2 YSLEER. DNA for the CDR3: TGCGCCAGCAGCCAAGCTGACAGGGTGCTTTCGAATGAGCAGTTCTTC. As protein: CASSQADRVLSNEQFF.

The rearrangement uses TRBV5-4 and TRBJ2-5; 7 nucleotides line up with TRBD1. V lost 4 bases to trimming and J lost 2 bases; unmatched junction nucleotides: 5. Germline values: CDR1 SGHNT, CDR2 YYREEE (reference sequence). The CDR3 is made up of 14 amino acids. The CDR3 reads CASSRRQGQETQYF. The DNA for the CDR3 is TGTGCCAGCAGCAGAAGACAGGGACAAGAGACCCAGTACTTC.

Of note for this clonotype: A single base separates this from a much larger clone, so it may be a read error. The chain couples TRBV7-9 to TRBJ2-2; 11 positions agree with TRBD2. Looked up from germline, CDR1 is SEHNR and CDR2 is FQNEAQ (reference sequence). The CDR3 totals 15 residues. The DNA of the CDR3 is TGTGCCAGCAGCTTAGGACTAGCGGGATCCGGGAAGCTGTTTTTT. Protein product: CASSLGLAGSGKLFF. Together with reference TRBV7-9 and TRBJ2-2, the CDR3 gives the full variable domain: DTGVSQNPRHKITKRGQNVTFRCDPISEHNRLYWYRQTLGQGPEFLTYFQNEAQLEKSRLLSDRFSAERPKGSFSTLEIQRTEQGDSAMYLCASSLGLAGSGKLFFGEGSRLTVL.

This clonotype was counted between two and nine times. The chain combines TRBV6-5 with TRBJ1-3; tentatively, D is TRBD1 (6 bases). Trimming removed 7 bases at V and 6 bases at J, with 19 bases between. Per germline, CDR1 MNHEY and CDR2 SVGAGI. The CDR3 has 15 residues. This CDR3 reads CASKPQGKLKNTIYF. In DNA, the CDR3 is TGTGCCAGCAAGCCTCAGGGGAAGCTGAAAAACACCATATATTTT.

This clonotype has ten or more counts. This rearrangement joins TRBV5-4 to TRBJ2-7; no clear D. Germline CDR1 is SGHNT and CDR2 is YYREEE (reference sequence). The CDR3 has 13 residues. The CDR3 protein is CASSSPNTNHFTV. CDR3 DNA sequence: TGTGCCAGCAGCTCTCCCAACACAAATCACTTCACAGTC.

This clonotype was observed many times. V usage is TRBV29-1 and J usage is TRBJ2-7; TRBD1 matches 7 bases. The CDR3 contains 13 residues. J gave up 3 bases and V 3 bases, and 5 bases lay outside the gene matches. Germline V lookup: CDR1 SQVTM, CDR2 ANQGSEA. The CDR3 region is CSVDDRVNYEQYV. The CDR3 DNA reads as TGCAGCGTTGACGACAGGGTGAACTACGAGCAGTACGTC.

This clonotype came up many times. This sequence joins TRBV5-1 and TRBJ2-5, with TRBD1 matching over 7 bases. The V gene's germline CDR1 is SGHRS and CDR2 YFSETQ. With V trimmed by 2 bases and J by 5 bases, 9 bases remained unmatched. The CDR3 has 15 residues. The CDR3, as DNA: TGCGCCAGCAGCTTACCACAGGGGCCAGGGGAGACCCAGTACTTC. Translated, it gives CASSLPQGPGETQYF.

At least ten counts were recorded for this clonotype. The J gene is TRBJ2-2, the V gene TRBV24-1; D gene uncertain. There are 18 residues in the CDR3. Trimming took 2 bases from V and 0 from J, leaving 15 bases between them. Germline values: CDR1 KGHDR, CDR2 SFDVKD. CDR3 region: CATSDSSDRVTNTGELFF. The CDR3 bases are TGTGCCACCAGTGATTCGAGTGACCGGGTTACGAACACCGGGGAGCTGTTTTTT.

This clonotype was observed a few times. The chain employs TRBV20-1 and TRBJ2-2; 8 nucleotides align to TRBD2. Germline V gene data show CDR1 as DFQATT and CDR2 as SNEGSKA (reference sequence). CDR3 size: 14 residues. J gave up 4 bases and V 6 bases, and 7 bases lay outside the gene matches. The CDR3 is CSAAGGGSTGELFF. The CDR3 DNA follows: TGCAGTGCCGCCGGGGGGGGGTCCACCGGGGAGCTGTTTTTT.

This clonotype was picked up many times. The J gene is TRBJ2-3, the V gene TRBV4-3; D unresolved. From germline, CDR1 is LGHNA and CDR2 YSLEER. The CDR3 spans 12 residues. V dropped 4 bases and J dropped 7 bases, with 9 bases sitting between them. The CDR3 spells CASSLRFNTQYF. The CDR3, as DNA: TGCGCCAGCAGCCTTCGGTTCAATACGCAGTATTTT.

This clonotype appeared many times. V is TRBV28 and J is TRBJ2-2, with 11 bases that match TRBD1. V shed 7 bases, J shed 6 bases, and the junction held 7 bases outside the gene matches. The germline CDR1 and CDR2 sequences are MDHEN and SYDVKM. The CDR3 sequence is 15 residues long. The CDR3 loop reads CASNPPGQGAGELFF. The CDR3 DNA is TGTGCCAGCAACCCACCGGGACAGGGGGCCGGGGAGCTGTTTTTT.

This clonotype was found many times. The J gene is TRBJ1-5, the V gene TRBV19, with D maybe TRBD1 (6 bases). V was shortened by 2 bases and J by 0 bases, with 8 bases between the two germline ends. This CDR3 has 15 residues. CDR1 is LNHDA, CDR2 SQIVND, per germline (reference sequence). In nucleotides, the CDR3 is TGTGCCAGTAGTATATGGGACATTAGCAATCAGCCCCAGCATTTT. This sequence encodes CASSIWDISNQPQHF.